Given below is one TCR beta chain in context. Molecular barcoding with unique molecular identifiers was used for the TCRbeta library. TCRdb re-analysed the PCR reads in MiXCR, keeping a single row per CDR3 protein. This sample has some 600,000 distinct CDR3 sequences; around a sixth occur once, and the top ten carry approximately 1%. The sample originates from a study of T-cell reconstitution after alpha-beta-depleted transplantation in children. The germline V gene encodes CDR1 SGHRS and CDR2 YFSETQ. The ends were cut back, 4 bases at V and 2 bases at J, with 13 bases in the middle. This CDR3 region has 15 residues.

The chain joins TRBV5-1 to TRBJ1-3; D not certain. The clonotype originates from a human donor who donated a stem cell graft to a child with acute myeloid leukemia. Sequenced material: PBMCs from the stem cell graft donor, taken from the stem cell graft. This chain's CDR3 is CASSPPLEAGNTIYF. The CDR3 DNA sequence: TGCGCCAGCAGCCCCCCGTTAGAGGCTGGAAACACCATATATTTT.